Detailed here is one T cell receptor beta chain. Its matching antigen is unknown. The second PCR ran roughly 6 to 11 cycles with a sample-barcoded 5' primer and J-beta primers. Researchers report that each sample yielded at least 2.5 million CDR3-containing paired-end reads. TCRdb independently ran MiXCR on the 5' RACE reads; one entry per CDR3 protein. The sample has over 600,000 distinct CDR3 sequences; around two fifths are singletons. The sample comes from a study of blood T cells in healthy people across ages. Study at large: There was about one barcoded beta molecule captured by template switching per two T cells.

PBMCs numbering at least 6 million were isolated per sample. CDR3 length equals 15 residues. CDR1 and CDR2 from the germline V gene are MNHEY and SMNVEV (reference sequence). V lost 8 bases, J lost 11 bases, and 14 bases stayed unmatched. Findings of the study overall: Long-lived donors exceeded aged donors in naive CD4+ cells and diversity.

This chain connects TRBV27 to TRBJ2-5; 13 bases are a match to TRBD2. This TCR derives from a man aged 80 or over in good health. The sample comprised blood. The CDR3 region is CASGGLAGVYNEQYF. The CDR3 DNA sequence: TGTGCCAGCGGAGGACTAGCGGGGGTATACAATGAGCAGTACTTC.